These 30 T cell receptor beta chains came from one sample sequenced in a study of T-cell reconstitution after alpha-beta-depleted transplantation in children. Researchers prepared the TCRbeta library using unique molecular identifiers, the study reports. TCRdb used MiXCR to reprocess the PCR reads, holding one entry per CDR3 protein. The sample includes 500,000 to 750,000 distinct CDR3 sequences, 10% to 15% of them seen just once. Source: PBMCs, mostly from graft donor cells, taken 360 days after TCRalphabeta/CD19-depleted stem cell transplant. The receptors were sampled from a male patient between 10 and 17 years old who had a stem cell transplant for acute myeloid leukemia, so the T cells may come from the graft donor.

This clonotype was seen a few times. The J gene is TRBJ2-1, the V gene TRBV7-3; a weak D match, TRBD2 (5 bases). CDR1 and CDR2 (germline): SGHTA, FQGTGA. The germline V and J ends were trimmed by 5 bases and 3 bases, with 17 bases remaining between them. The CDR3 runs to 16 residues. CDR3 nucleotides: TGTGCCAGCAGCGAGTTAGCGAGACCGTTCTACAATGAGCAGTTCTTC. Amino acid sequence: CASSELARPFYNEQFF.

The chain links TRBV25-1 to TRBJ2-7; 8 bases are a match to TRBD1. J lost 0 bases, V lost 2 bases, and 9 bases had no gene match. The CDR3 has 17 residues. Germline loops: CDR1 MGHDK, CDR2 SYGVNS. CDR3 in amino acids: CASSEGTGGSFSYEQYF. CDR3 DNA sequence: TGTGCCAGCAGTGAAGGGACAGGAGGCAGTTTCTCCTACGAGCAGTACTTC.

The chain carries TRBV29-1 and TRBJ2-7, with TRBD2 as a possible D gene (5 bases). Germline-derived CDR1 and CDR2 are SQVTM and ANQGSEA. CDR3 length: 12 amino acids. The V and J ends lost 3 bases and 2 bases respectively, with 8 bases between them. DNA for the CDR3: TGCAGCGTTGATGGCGGGCCCTACGAGCAGTACTTC. This sequence encodes CSVDGGPYEQYF.

This clonotype has only a few counts. CDR3 sequence reads: CASSPDADLSYNEQFF. In DNA, the CDR3 is TGTGCCAGCAGCCCCGACGCGGACCTCTCCTACAATGAGCAGTTCTTC. The chain carries TRBV9 and TRBJ2-1, with D unclear. This CDR3 comprises 16 residues. The germline CDR1 and CDR2 sequences are SGDLS and YYNGEE. The V end lost 4 bases, the J end lost 0 bases, and 14 bases lay between the germline ends. The full variable domain, in which reference TRBV9 and TRBJ2-1 provide the parts outside the CDR3, is DSGVTQTPKHLITATGQRVTLRCSPRSGDLSVYWYQQSLDQGLQFLIQYYNGEERAKGNILERFSAQQFPDLHSELNLSSLELGDSALYFCASSPDADLSYNEQFFGPGTRLTVL.

The CDR3 here is CSARYDVTYTDTQYF. The CDR3 nucleotides are TGCAGTGCTAGATACGACGTTACCTACACAGATACGCAGTATTTT. V is TRBV20-1 and J is TRBJ2-3; no firm D call. This CDR3 spans 15 amino acids. Deletions cut 2 bases from V and 2 bases from J, with 14 bases between. Germline V gives CDR1 DFQATT, CDR2 SNEGSKA (reference sequence).

This chain joins TRBV20-1 and TRBJ2-7, with TRBD2 identical over 10 bases. The V and J ends lost 2 bases and 3 bases, in that order; junction bases with no gene match: 4. From germline, CDR1 is DFQATT and CDR2 SNEGSKA (reference sequence). The CDR3 totals 14 residues. The CDR3 here is CSARSGTSVYEQYF. In DNA form, the CDR3 reads TGCAGTGCTAGATCCGGGACTAGCGTCTACGAGCAGTACTTC.

This chain connects TRBV28 to TRBJ2-7; D possibly corresponds to TRBD2 (5 bases). Trimming took off 6 bases at V and 10 bases at J, with 19 bases between the two ends. The CDR3 totals 13 residues. Looked up from germline, CDR1 is MDHEN and CDR2 is SYDVKM. The CDR3 is CASRGSGVITQYF. The CDR3 nucleotides are TGTGCCAGCAGGGGGAGTGGGGTAATAACCCAGTACTTC.

This chain connects TRBV6-1 to TRBJ2-1, with TRBD2 identical over 11 bases. Germline V CDR1 and CDR2: MNHNS, SASEGT. The ends lost 6 bases at V and 7 bases at J; junction bases unmatched: 8. The CDR3 has 15 amino acids. CDR3 sequence reads: CASRPTSGIYNEQFF. Written as DNA, the CDR3 is TGTGCCAGCAGACCGACTAGCGGGATTTATAATGAGCAGTTCTTC.

This clonotype was counted ten times or more. This rearrangement joins TRBV6-2 or TRBV6-3 to TRBJ2-7, with D unresolved. Germline V gene sequence: CDR1 MNHEY, CDR2 SVGEGT. Between the trimmed V and J ends, which lost 5 bases and 3 bases, there was a span of 11 bases. The CDR3 loop spans 13 amino acids. The CDR3 nucleotides read TGTGCCAGCAGTAGGACGGCGTACTACGAGCAGTACTTC. It translates to CASSRTAYYEQYF.

This clonotype was counted between two and nine times. The chain employs TRBV28 and TRBJ2-7; 10 bases map to TRBD2. The CDR3 loop spans 15 amino acids. Trimming removed 8 bases from V and 2 bases from J; junction bases left unmatched: 9. The germline V gene encodes CDR1 MDHEN and CDR2 SYDVKM. The chain's CDR3 is CASRDRTSGAYEQYF. In nucleotides, the CDR3 is TGTGCCAGCCGCGATCGGACTAGCGGAGCCTACGAGCAGTACTTC. Complete variable domain (other parts from reference TRBV28 and TRBJ2-7): DVKVTQSSRYLVKRTGEKVFLECVQDMDHENMFWYRQDPGLGLRLIYFSYDVKMKEKGDIPEGYSVSREKKERFSLILESASTNQTSMYLCASRDRTSGAYEQYFGPGTRLTVT.

This clonotype was observed many times. This sequence joins TRBV28 and TRBJ2-5; 10 positions match TRBD2. This CDR3 comprises 15 residues. V was pared by 3 bases and J by 5 bases, with 6 bases of the junction left unmatched. CDR1 MDHEN and CDR2 SYDVKM come from the germline V gene. The DNA of the CDR3 is TGTGCCAGCAGTTTCTGGACTAGCGGCCTTGAGACCCAGTACTTC. Translated: CASSFWTSGLETQYF.

The chain joins TRBV7-9 to TRBJ2-1; D not resolved. The V gene's germline CDR1 is SEHNR and CDR2 FQNEAQ (reference sequence). V was shortened by 5 bases and J by 5 bases, with 19 bases between the two germline ends. The CDR3 contains 16 residues. This CDR3 reads CASSPEGRPLHNEQFF. The CDR3 DNA sequence: TGTGCCAGCAGCCCCGAAGGGCGCCCGCTCCACAATGAGCAGTTCTTC.

This clonotype was recorded at least ten times. This chain links TRBV29-1 with TRBJ1-1; TRBD1 is a possible D gene (5 bases). V lost 7 bases and J 1 base, leaving 13 bases between the germline ends. In germline, CDR1 is SQVTM, CDR2 ANQGSEA. The CDR3 length is 13 residues. The CDR3 sequence: CSAGGGKNTEAFF. The CDR3 coding sequence is TGCAGCGCAGGCGGGGGGAAGAACACTGAAGCTTTCTTT.

By share, this clonotype counts as medium-sized. The rearrangement links TRBV12-3 or TRBV12-4 to TRBJ2-3, with D perhaps TRBD1 (6 bases). The CDR3 is 13 residues long. Trimming cost V 6 bases and J 6 bases, with 13 bases left between them. CDR3 in amino acids: CASRTTGFDTQYF. The CDR3 DNA is TGTGCCAGCAGAACCACAGGGTTTGATACGCAGTATTTT.

Many counts were recorded for this clonotype. The chain combines TRBV28 with TRBJ2-5, with 7 bases lining up with TRBD2. V trimming: 3 bases; J trimming: 0 bases; junction bases outside the gene matches: 10. This CDR3 is built from 17 residues. Germline loops: CDR1 MDHEN, CDR2 SYDVKM. This CDR3 is CASSFVGAGGYQETQYF. The CDR3 coding sequence is TGTGCCAGCAGTTTTGTTGGGGCCGGGGGGTACCAAGAGACCCAGTACTTC.

This clonotype turned up a few times. V gene TRBV5-1 combines with J gene TRBJ2-3; D uncertain. This CDR3 is 15 amino acids long. Trimming took 0 bases from V and 9 from J, leaving 17 bases between them. Germline V lookup: CDR1 SGHRS, CDR2 YFSETQ. CDR3 region: CASSLGPLFSATQYF. CDR3 coding DNA: TGCGCCAGCAGCTTGGGACCACTATTCAGCGCGACGCAGTATTTT.

The CDR3 DNA sequence: TGTGCCAGCAGCTTAGTGACAGGGGTCAATCAGCCCCAGCATTTT. Translating gives CASSLVTGVNQPQHF. The rearrangement links TRBV11-2 to TRBJ1-5, with TRBD1 matching over 8 bases. Germline-derived CDR1 and CDR2 are SGHAT and FQNNGV. This CDR3 comprises 15 residues. V shed 1 base and J 3 bases; nucleotides not matched to a gene: 2.

This clonotype was seen ten or more times. This chain connects TRBV12-3 or TRBV12-4 to TRBJ2-7; 8 bases align to TRBD1. Unmatched junction bases numbered 5, after V lost 2 bases and J lost 5 bases. The CDR3 consists of 14 residues. The CDR3 nucleotides are TGTGCCAGCAGTTTACTCGGACAGGGAGACGAGCAGTACTTC. Translated, it gives CASSLLGQGDEQYF.

The rearrangement uses TRBV4-3 and TRBJ2-7; TRBD2 is a possible D gene (7 bases). This CDR3 contains 16 residues. Germline V lookup: CDR1 LGHNA, CDR2 YSLEER. With 0 bases removed from V and 7 bases from J, the gap between germline ends came to 19 bases. The CDR3 coding sequence is TGCGCCAGCAGCCAAGATGGGGGGGGCTCCCCCTGGGAGCAGTACTTC. Its translation is CASSQDGGGSPWEQYF.

The V gene is TRBV28, the J gene TRBJ2-4, with 9 bases fitting TRBD1. This CDR3 has 16 amino acids. Germline V lookup: CDR1 MDHEN, CDR2 SYDVKM. The V segment lost 2 bases and the J segment 4 bases; nucleotides outside the gene matches: 6. The CDR3 nucleotides read TGTGCCAGCAGTTTACTGTGGGACAGGGAAAAAAACATTCAGTACTTC. Encoded protein: CASSLLWDREKNIQYF.

The J gene is TRBJ1-5, the V gene TRBV7-2; D unclear. The CDR3 sequence is 14 residues long. Deletions cut 5 bases from V and 6 bases from J, with 14 bases between. Germline lookup yields CDR1 SGHTA and CDR2 FQGNSA. CDR3 sequence (DNA): TGTGCCAGCAGCCCGGGGAGGGCGACTCAGCCCCAGCATTTT. This codes for CASSPGRATQPQHF.

The sample holds a few counts of this clonotype. This chain uses TRBV29-1 with TRBJ2-3; maybe TRBD1 (5 bases). The CDR3 sequence is 13 residues long. V was clipped by 5 bases and J by 0 bases, with 9 bases between them. Germline V CDR1 and CDR2: SQVTM, ANQGSEA. The CDR3 spells CSVQGYSTDTQYF. The CDR3 coding sequence is TGCAGCGTTCAGGGCTACAGCACAGATACGCAGTATTTT.

This chain links TRBV29-1 with TRBJ2-3, with D maybe TRBD2 (6 bases). Germline V gene data show CDR1 as SQVTM and CDR2 as ANQGSEA. CDR3 length: 16 amino acids. V was shortened by 3 bases and J by 4 bases, with 20 bases between the two germline ends. The CDR3 region has the DNA TGCAGCGTTGAGGTGGACTACCCGAGGGGCTCAGATACGCAGTATTTT. This sequence encodes CSVEVDYPRGSDTQYF.

This clonotype was counted between two and nine times. The genes are TRBV6-2 or TRBV6-3 and TRBJ2-5; D may be TRBD2 (6 bases). V lost 7 bases, J lost 7 bases, and 19 bases lay in between. This CDR3 has 14 amino acids. Germline CDR1 reads MNHEY; CDR2 reads SVGEGT. The DNA for the CDR3 is TGTGCCAGCAATGGCGGGACTCTCACCGGGACCCAGTACTTC. Translation: CASNGGTLTGTQYF.

J is TRBJ1-5 and V is TRBV28; D remains ambiguous. CDR3 length: 12 residues. Trimming stripped 5 bases from V and 14 bases from J, with 16 bases between. CDR1 and CDR2 (germline): MDHEN, SYDVKM. The DNA for the CDR3 is TGTGCCAGCAGTGAAGGACGGCTTTCGGAGCATTTT. It yields the protein CASSEGRLSEHF.

The sample holds many counts of this clonotype. The chain recombines TRBV28 with TRBJ2-1; perhaps TRBD2 as D (6 bases). This CDR3 has 17 amino acids. Germline V gene sequence: CDR1 MDHEN, CDR2 SYDVKM. Trimming pared 2 bases from V and 0 bases from J, leaving 14 bases between. The CDR3: CASSLPLAVLSYNEQFF. The CDR3 DNA reads as TGTGCCAGCAGTTTACCTTTAGCGGTTCTCTCCTACAATGAGCAGTTCTTC.

The V gene is TRBV28, the J gene TRBJ2-7; 13 bases are a match to TRBD2. V lost 6 bases, J lost 1 base, and 6 bases stayed unmatched. The CDR3 length is 16 residues. Looked up from germline, CDR1 is MDHEN and CDR2 is SYDVKM. The CDR3 region has the DNA TGTGCCAGCAGCTTTACTAGCGGGGGGGCATCCTACGAGCAGTACTTC. Translated: CASSFTSGGASYEQYF.

V and J are TRBV7-9 and TRBJ2-7; 7 bases line up with TRBD1. The CDR3 sequence is 15 residues long. Germline V gene sequence: CDR1 SEHNR, CDR2 FQNEAQ (reference sequence). V lost 1 base and J lost 0; bases outside the gene matches: 3. DNA for the CDR3: TGTGCCAGCAGCTTAGACGACAGGGTCTCCTACGAGCAGTACTTC. Its translation: CASSLDDRVSYEQYF.

This clonotype came up many times. This chain links TRBV7-2 with TRBJ2-3, with TRBD1 as a possible D gene (5 bases). Germline assignment: CDR1 SGHTA and CDR2 FQGNSA. The V and J ends lost 0 bases and 2 bases respectively, with 18 bases between them. The CDR3 contains 18 residues. The CDR3 sequence is CASSLASGKWGTTDTQYF. The CDR3 coding sequence is TGTGCCAGCAGCTTAGCGTCAGGGAAGTGGGGTACCACAGATACGCAGTATTTT.

This clonotype has at least ten counts. This sequence joins TRBV20-1 and TRBJ2-1; 8 bases fit TRBD1. Germline CDR1 and CDR2: DFQATT and SNEGSKA (reference sequence). The CDR3 runs 14 residues. Trimming cost V 7 bases and J 8 bases; bases outside gene matches: 13. CDR3 DNA sequence: TGCAGTGGGGTTGGGACAGGAGACCCTCATGAGCAGTTCTTC. It is translated as CSGVGTGDPHEQFF.